Below, one T cell receptor (beta chain) is given with its context. No cognate antigen has been identified for it. A read error may account for a junction end that differs from germline. The library relied on the immunoSEQ multiplex PCR assay. A mixture of 60 forward primers for TCR Vbeta segments and 13 reverse primers for TCR Jbeta segments was used in the multiplex PCR. Amplification of the CDR3 region of rearranged TCR beta genes was performed with a multiplex PCR assay on genomic DNA. On the Illumina HiSeq System, the amplified TCR beta libraries were sequenced as 87-base-pair reads. Per the authors' processing: In a later analysis, about 80 million unique TCR beta chains were counted across the roughly 700 repertoires, and roughly 9.9 million of these chains were shared by at least two donors. Raw reads were error-corrected and collapsed into unique sequences by a nearest-neighbor algorithm in which closely related sequences were merged to remove PCR and sequencing errors. V, D and J gene segments were assigned by aligning CDR3 sequences to IMGT reference sequences. For a sequence to be retained, a match of at least six nucleotides was required to both a V gene segment and a J gene segment. Rearrangements were called productive when the CDR3 lacked stop codons and stayed in frame with V and J; all others were non-productive. CDR3 was defined according to IMGT convention as the region running from the second conserved V-encoded cysteine to the conserved J-encoded phenylalanine. The earlier analysis of 587 of the donors excluded sequences that lacked an unambiguous match to a single V gene segment. An earlier analysis of a few hundred of the donors called V segments functional above 56.7% productive rearrangements and segregating when the between-donor standard deviation exceeded 5%. To diagnose cytomegalovirus status from the catalog of TCR beta chain sequences, a statistical classification framework was built. A later analysis assigned V and J genes by comparing TCR nucleotide sequences with IMGT/GENE-DB human TR gene sequences. A later analysis assigned CDR3 sequences and most-parsimonious VDJ recombination scenarios with the TCRdist pipeline. In a later analysis, every TCR beta chain was defined by the combination of its CDR3 amino acid sequence and its V-gene family, and reads without a unique V-gene family were dropped. In a later analysis, fewer than 650 highly shared, low-generation-probability nucleotide sequences were removed to address suspected cross-contamination and a sequencing artifact. A later analysis calculated a clonal expansion index for each public chain from normalized within-repertoire ranks of inferred template counts. A later analysis computed generation probabilities with a VDJ recombination model fitted to out-of-frame rearrangements, and checked the results against IGoR. In a later analysis, TCR-TCR, TCR-HLA and TCR-CMV co-occurrence was scored with hypergeometric tests, and a repertoire-size bias correction was applied to TCR pairs. A later analysis estimated false discovery rates by permuting HLA or CMV assignments 20 times. In a later analysis, co-occurring TCRs were grouped with DBSCAN, and TCRdist sequence similarity was added when clustering was performed within HLA-allele-positive subsets. For co-occurrence clustering, repertoires with fewer than 30,000 or more than 120,000 public chains were excluded, along with several repertoires with anomalous nucleotide sharing. Sourced from immuneACCESS, this table was stored by TCRdb with only in-frame sequences that have V and J called. A share of the clones is absent; for the studies checked, an unresolved V gene accounts for under half, and the remainder has no known explanation. V and J calls and clone size are as listed in that table; D and trimming were resolved from the DNA. In all, the sample holds about 43,000 clones, and roughly 51% of those were seen once. The top ten constitute approximately 5.5% of the sample.

The cohort comprised more than 550 healthy bone marrow donors. Cohort members were all nominally healthy when sampled, although unrecorded immune exposures were likely present. The donor tested CMV seronegative and was one of the 352 seronegative cohort members. A peripheral blood sample was provided by each donor, and peripheral blood mononuclear cells were used for TCR beta sequencing. Genomic DNA was extracted from the blood cell samples with the Qiagen DNeasy Blood Extraction Kit. These data originate in a study of cytomegalovirus exposure and HLA in healthy donors (dated by TCRdb to 2015 to 2018). Regarding the research as a whole: An earlier analysis of some 620 of the donors reported approximately 280 Gb of sequence data and 95 million to 140 million unique TCR beta sequences obtained from around 170 million T cells. The study was designed to test whether signatures of past pathogen exposure could be identified by cataloging public T cell receptors. A separate validation cohort of roughly 120 different subjects was used in addition to the 666-subject first cohort. An early release that covered more than 550 HLA-typed donors contained approximately 300 gigabases of sequencing data and some 87 million unique TCR sequences. Donor age, sex, ethnicity and CMV serostatus were compiled alongside the repertoire data. The T cell repertoires of several hundred subjects were profiled by immunosequencing and related to cytomegalovirus serostatus. The number of donors typed differed by locus, with roughly 620-630 for A, B, C, DRB1 and DQB1, roughly 550 for DQA1, under 610 for DPA1, and roughly 450 for DPB1. Of the 350 to 400 genotyped donors, over 65% fell in the genetic ancestry cluster associated with self-reported Caucasian donors. On average, roughly 240,000 unique TCR beta nucleotide sequences were sequenced per donor among about 400 genotyped donors of the cohort, with roughly 18% of those sequences being non-productive. In a later genetic analysis, genome-wide SNP genotypes for about 65% of the roughly 670 donors were used, and that subset was treated as a discovery cohort. Both class I and class II loci were covered by HLA typing, at four-digit resolution. Several DR-DQ haplotypes were handled as single units for association and clustering because linkage in the cohort was strong. All discovery cohort repertoires had been generated on a single sequencing platform. An earlier analysis of 450 to 750 of the donors used high-throughput TCR beta sequencing to judge whether each TCR beta V gene segment behaved as functional or pseudogenic. A later analysis re-analyzed previously published TCR beta repertoires from 666 donors and added high-resolution HLA genotyping to study TCR occurrence patterns. The study combined high-throughput TCR immunosequencing, statistical association of individual TCRs with disease status, and machine learning to predict cytomegalovirus infection status. Rather than drawing on any new phenotypic data, the later analysis identified candidate immune exposures from TCR beta sequences and the way those sequences occurred across donors. What the research found in general, with its limitations: Some IMGT-functional V segments, including TRBV6-2 and TRBV6-3, could not be distinguished by the 87-base-pair reads and were therefore excluded. Cytomegalovirus status was reported to be diagnosed by the classifier with high specificity and sensitivity in both the original and validation cohorts. In an earlier analysis of 450 to 750 of the donors, most TCR beta V segments appeared in productive rearrangements about 87% or about 30% of the time, broadly matching IMGT annotations. In a later analysis, around 17,000 TCR beta sequences were associated with specific HLA alleles at a false discovery rate of 0.05. The authors suggested that the approach could potentially be generalized to other disease states and immunological phenotypes. Because HLA typing was unavailable for some donors at each locus, only the typed subset was used in association tests. According to a later genetic analysis, donors in an Asian-associated ancestry cluster had fewer N-insertions in productive TCRs than the roughly 670-donor mean. A later genetic analysis associated a missense DCLRE1C variant with V-gene and J-gene trimming of TCR beta chains, and an independent cohort replicated the association. Most TCR sequences were observed very rarely across donors, whereas some public TCRs were present in many individuals. For the cohort, immune exposure information was limited to CMV serostatus. The presence/absence analyses assumed that sequencing depth was roughly uniform across donors, and that assumption may not be true. A later analysis found that TCR association rates varied across HLA loci, with DRB1 alleles showing the most associated TCRs and HLA-C alleles the fewest. According to a later analysis, parvovirus B19, influenza, CMV and Epstein-Barr virus appeared linked to several top co-occurrence clusters. Assigning TCR associations to individual alleles was difficult when HLA alleles, especially DR and DQ, strongly co-occurred. Compared with equally common non-associated chains, HLA-associated TCR beta chains in a later analysis were more clonally expanded and had lower generation probabilities. In a later analysis, most CMV-associated TCR beta chains were found to appear HLA-restricted, with HLA associations seemingly driven largely by CMV exposure. Only TCR beta chains were sequenced in this cohort, and the absence of alpha or paired-chain data limited detectable features. The study gave a list of 150 to 200 TCR beta chains associated with cytomegalovirus. About 17 rarely observed V segments, including chromosome 9 orphons, were excluded from the earlier analysis of about 610 of the donors because counts were too low. A cluster of highly shared sequence variants was judged likely to represent a technical artifact of the sequencing pipeline. A further reported finding was that TCR beta sequences accurately predicted the HLA-A and HLA-B alleles for most subjects in the first cohort. Correlated functional status among segregating V segments might reflect linkage disequilibrium, but an unknown experimental factor could not be ruled out. A few of the identified cytomegalovirus-associated TCR beta chains were confirmed in vitro to be specific for cytomegalovirus antigens.

In the germline V gene (reference sequence), CDR1 corresponds to LNHNV and CDR2 to YYDKDF. The CDR3 starts with the cysteine, ends with the phenylalanine, and has 12 residues. CDR3 DNA is the only sequence kept; it has 36 bases, read in frame from the first base. This TCR was sampled from a man aged 60 to 69 in good health and CMV-seronegative. The sequencing sample was made of PBMCs. The V gene is TRBV15 and the J gene is TRBJ1-2; the D gene is not confidently resolved. The CDR3 protein sequence reads: CATSRDTTPSSF. The DNA reads TGTGCCACCAGCAGAGACACTACACCGAGCTCCTTC.